This T cell receptor (beta chain) comes out of a study of blood T cell repertoires in COVID-19. Study context: Acute and convalescent COVID-19 specimens originated in the United States, Italy and Spain. Sources were T cells, B-cell-depleted T cells, or PBMCs; the material itself was cDNA or gDNA.

Per the original data handling: Amplifying reference gene primers gave estimates of nucleated cell counts. Sequenced by immunoSEQ multiplex PCR; TCRdb stores in-frame clones only, minus some. For V, J and clone size, that table is used; D and trimming come from the DNA. Among under 150,000 clones, approximately 88% were seen once, and the ten largest hold about 1.5%. Sequencing was performed on peripheral blood. The TCR sequence derives from a man in his fifties or sixties with acute or convalescent COVID-19.

The CDR3 sequence: CASSVGGNVYGYTF. In nucleotides, the CDR3 is TGTGCCAGCAGCGTAGGGGGCAATGTCTATGGCTACACCTTC. The chain uses TRBV9 and TRBJ1-2; possible D gene TRBD1, 5 bases. From germline, CDR1 is SGDLS and CDR2 YYNGEE. V was shortened by 0 bases and J by 4 bases, with 10 bases between the two germline ends. The CDR3 consists of 14 residues.